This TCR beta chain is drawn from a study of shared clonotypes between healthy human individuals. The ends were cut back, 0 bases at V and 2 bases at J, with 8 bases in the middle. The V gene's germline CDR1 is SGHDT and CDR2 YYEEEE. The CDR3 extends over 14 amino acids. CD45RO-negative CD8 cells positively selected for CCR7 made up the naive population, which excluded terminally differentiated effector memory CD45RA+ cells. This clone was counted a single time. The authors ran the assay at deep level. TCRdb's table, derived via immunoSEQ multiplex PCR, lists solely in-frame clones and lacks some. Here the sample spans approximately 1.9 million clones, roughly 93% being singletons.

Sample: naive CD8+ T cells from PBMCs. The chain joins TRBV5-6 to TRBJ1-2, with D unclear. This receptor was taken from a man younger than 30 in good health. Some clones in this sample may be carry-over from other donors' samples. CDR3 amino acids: CASSLVYSNYGYTF. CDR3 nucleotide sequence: TGTGCCAGCAGCTTGGTTTACAGCAACTATGGCTACACCTTC.